These T cell receptor beta chains were read from a single sample in a study of shared clonotypes between healthy human individuals. Method: immunoSEQ multiplex PCR; TCRdb's copy keeps in-frame clones and lacks some. The sample holds 760,000 or so clones, 90% to 98% seen once. Material for sequencing was naive CD8+ T cells sorted from blood. The receptors here all came from a man between 25 and 39 years old in good health. CDR3s include the opening cysteine and the closing phenylalanine or tryptophan.

CDR3 protein	J gene	V gene
CASSPPNSGANVLTF	TRBJ2-6	TRBV18
CASRSGGITEAFF	TRBJ1-1	TRBV5-6
CASSPLGGDTQYF	TRBJ2-3	TRBV18
CASSEDSRTVGYNEQFF	TRBJ2-1	TRBV6-1
CASSDDSSYEQYF	TRBJ2-7	TRBV10-2
CASSLSSGGPYQPQHF	TRBJ1-5	TRBV27
CASSTRRDAYEQYF	TRBJ2-7	TRBV19
CASTWMGLGGETQYF	TRBJ2-5	TRBV6-5
CASSPMVSRTTDTQYF	TRBJ2-3	TRBV7-7
CASSPWERGSEQYF	TRBJ2-7	TRBV11-2
CASSLTDRGLTYEQYF	TRBJ2-7	TRBV5-5